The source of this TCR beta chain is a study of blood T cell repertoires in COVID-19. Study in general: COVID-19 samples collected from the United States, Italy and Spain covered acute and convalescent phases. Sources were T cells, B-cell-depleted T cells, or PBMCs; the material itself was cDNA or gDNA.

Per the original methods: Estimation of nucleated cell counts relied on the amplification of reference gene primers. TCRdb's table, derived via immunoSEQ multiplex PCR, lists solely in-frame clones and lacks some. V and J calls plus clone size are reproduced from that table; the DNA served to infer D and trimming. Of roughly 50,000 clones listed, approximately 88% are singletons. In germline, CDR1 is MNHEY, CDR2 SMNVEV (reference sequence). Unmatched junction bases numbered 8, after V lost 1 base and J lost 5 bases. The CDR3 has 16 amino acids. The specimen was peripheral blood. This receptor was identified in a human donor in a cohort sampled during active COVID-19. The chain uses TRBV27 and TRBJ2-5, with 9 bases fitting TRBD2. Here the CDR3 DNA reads TGTGCCAGCAGTTTATGGTCGGCGGGGGGGCGTGAGACCCAGTACTTC. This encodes CASSLWSAGGRETQYF.